These T cell receptor beta chains were read from a single sample in a study of blood T cell repertoires in COVID-19. Clones were sequenced by immunoSEQ multiplex PCR, and TCRdb holds only the in-frame ones, with some missing. The sample holds 16,000 or so clones, approximately 86% seen once. The source material was peripheral blood. The receptor set was obtained from a human donor in a cohort sampled during active COVID-19. CDR3s include the opening cysteine and the closing phenylalanine or tryptophan. Each record gives: V gene, D gene, clone size, J gene, CDR3 protein, CDR3 DNA. D genes are given only for firm matches. Expanded clones are given a class, and other clones once, few, many or no size at all.

>TRBV10-3|TRBD2|.|TRBJ2-5
CAISETGDKGLAGRETQYF
TGTGCCATCAGTGAGACAGGGGATAAGGGGCTAGCGGGGAGAGAGACCCAGTACTTC
>TRBV5-1|.|.|TRBJ1-1
CASSLTGNTEAFF
TGCGCCAGCAGCCTAACAGGGAACACTGAAGCTTTCTTT
>TRBV6-2/TRBV6-3|TRBD1|.|TRBJ1-1
CASSSIPRGYTEAFF
TGTGCCAGCAGTTCCATACCCAGGGGGTACACTGAAGCTTTCTTT
>TRBV4-3|TRBD2|.|TRBJ2-3
CASSFHLSGGGSTDTQYF
TGCGCCAGCAGCTTCCACTTGAGCGGGGGGGGGAGCACAGATACGCAGTATTTT
>TRBV19|TRBD1|.|TRBJ1-2
CASSKTGALSNYGYTF
TGTGCCAGTAGTAAGACAGGGGCCCTGTCTAACTATGGCTACACCTTC
>TRBV19|.|.|TRBJ2-7
CATQPRVGVDYEQYF
TGTGCCACCCAACCACGGGTAGGGGTGGACTACGAGCAGTACTTC
>TRBV7-2|.|.|TRBJ2-7
CASSPEGTPFYYEQYF
TGTGCCAGCAGCCCCGAGGGGACTCCTTTCTACTACGAGCAGTACTTC
>TRBV7-2|TRBD1|.|TRBJ2-7
CASSLGGQGVYEQYF
TGTGCCAGCAGCTTAGGAGGACAGGGAGTTTACGAGCAGTACTTC
>TRBV5-6|TRBD1|.|TRBJ2-7
CASSLGTGVYEQYF
TGTGCCAGCAGCTTGGGGACAGGGGTTTACGAGCAGTACTTC
>TRBV6-5|.|.|TRBJ2-5
CASSRRPEETQYF
TGTGCCAGCAGCCGCAGGCCGGAAGAGACCCAGTACTTC
>TRBV4-3|TRBD2|once|TRBJ2-3
CASSQEGQASGGTDTQYF
TGCGCCAGCAGCCAAGAAGGTCAGGCTAGCGGGGGCACAGATACGCAGTATTTT
>TRBV7-2|TRBD1|.|TRBJ2-7
CASSLNRGLEQYF
TGTGCCAGCAGCCTAAACAGGGGGCTAGAGCAGTACTTC
>TRBV20-1|.|medium-sized|TRBJ2-7
CSAADSYEQYF
TGCAGTGCTGCGGACAGCTACGAGCAGTACTTC
>TRBV2|TRBD1|once|TRBJ1-2
CASNRQGGPNGYTF
TGTGCCAGCAACAGACAGGGCGGGCCTAATGGCTACACCTTC
>TRBV5-1|TRBD2|.|TRBJ2-7
CASRTGTSYEQYF
TGCGCCAGCAGAACCGGGACTAGCTACGAGCAGTACTTC
>TRBV20-1|TRBD2|.|TRBJ2-7
CSARGAGGRREQYF
TGCAGTGCTCGTGGAGCGGGGGGGCGTCGGGAGCAGTACTTC
>TRBV2|TRBD1|.|TRBJ2-5
CASRPGGAPVKTQYF
TGTGCCAGCAGACCAGGGGGCGCCCCTGTCAAGACCCAGTACTTC
>TRBV4-1|.|.|TRBJ1-3
CASSQVSLRGGNTIYF
TGCGCCAGCAGCCAAGTATCCCTACGGGGTGGAAACACCATATATTTT
>TRBV5-4|TRBD1|once|TRBJ2-5
CASSWAGTEETQYF
TGTGCCAGCAGCTGGGCCGGGACAGAAGAGACCCAGTACTTC
>TRBV19|.|.|TRBJ2-5
CASSIDRSAGETQYF
TGTGCCAGTAGTATAGACCGGTCCGCCGGGGAGACCCAGTACTTC
>TRBV5-1|.|.|TRBJ1-6
CASSLASGDNSPLHF
TGCGCCAGCAGCTTGGCATCAGGGGATAATTCACCCCTCCACTTT
>TRBV9|TRBD1|.|TRBJ2-5
CASSRLGTGFQETQYF
TGTGCCAGCAGCCGACTTGGGACAGGCTTCCAAGAGACCCAGTACTTC
>TRBV10-3|.|.|TRBJ2-5
CAISESGKQETQYF
TGTGCCATCAGTGAGTCGGGCAAGCAAGAGACCCAGTACTTC
>TRBV7-2|.|.|TRBJ1-4
CASTLWGGANEKLFF
TGTGCCAGCACCCTATGGGGGGGAGCTAATGAAAAACTGTTTTTT
>TRBV11-2|.|.|TRBJ1-6
CASSLVFGGDSPLHF
TGTGCCAGCAGCTTAGTTTTCGGAGGGGATTCACCCCTCCACTTT
>TRBV9|TRBD2|.|TRBJ2-3
CASSKGTSGGVSDTQYF
TGTGCCAGCAGCAAAGGGACTAGCGGGGGGGTGAGTGATACGCAGTATTTT
>TRBV7-9|.|.|TRBJ2-7
CASSLGTVWGSYEQYF
TGTGCCAGCAGCTTAGGGACTGTCTGGGGCTCCTACGAGCAGTACTTC
>TRBV19|.|.|TRBJ1-2
CASNRDNLGHGYTF
TGTGCCAGTAACAGAGACAATTTGGGGCATGGCTACACCTTC
>TRBV7-3|.|.|TRBJ2-1
CASSLNQDEQFF
TGTGCCAGCAGCTTAAACCAGGATGAGCAGTTCTTC
>TRBV6-2/TRBV6-3|.|few|TRBJ2-1
CASSLGIVGGDNEQFF
TGTGCCAGCAGCCTGGGTATTGTAGGGGGAGACAATGAGCAGTTCTTC
>TRBV7-9|.|.|TRBJ1-2
CASSLGLGRAYGYTF
TGTGCCAGCAGCTTAGGCCTCGGCAGGGCCTATGGCTACACCTTC
>TRBV7-9|TRBD1|.|TRBJ2-3
CASSRQGGDTQYF
TGTGCCAGCAGTCGACAGGGGGGAGATACGCAGTATTTT
>TRBV4-3|TRBD1|.|TRBJ2-1
CASSQDPQGARDEQFF
TGCGCCAGCAGCCAAGATCCCCAGGGGGCTAGGGATGAGCAGTTCTTC
>TRBV20-1|.|.|TRBJ1-5
CSASLGGSVVGGNQPQHF
TGCAGTGCTAGTCTGGGGGGATCTGTGGTAGGCGGCAATCAGCCCCAGCATTTT
>TRBV6-6|TRBD1|.|TRBJ2-7
CASSYQDRVGEQYF
TGTGCCAGCAGTTACCAGGACAGGGTCGGGGAGCAGTACTTC
>TRBV7-8|.|.|TRBJ1-6
CASSFVSSYNSPLHF
TGTGCCAGCAGCTTCGTATCCTCCTATAATTCACCCCTCCACTTT
>TRBV6-2/TRBV6-3|TRBD2|once|TRBJ2-6
CASSYSAGISGANVLTF
TGTGCCAGCAGTTACTCAGCGGGGATCTCTGGGGCCAACGTCCTGACTTTC
>TRBV6-1|.|.|TRBJ1-1
CASSEAGSNSEAFF
TGTGCCAGCAGTGAAGCAGGGAGCAACTCTGAAGCTTTCTTT
>TRBV18|TRBD1|.|TRBJ1-5
CASSPQGAGQPQHF
TGTGCCAGCTCACCACAGGGGGCTGGTCAGCCCCAGCATTTT
>TRBV10-3|TRBD1|.|TRBJ2-2
CAISEMGGGTGDTGELFF
TGTGCCATCAGTGAGATGGGTGGCGGGACAGGGGACACCGGGGAGCTGTTTTTT
>TRBV19|.|few|TRBJ1-3
CASSIARHSGNTIYF
TGTGCCAGTAGTATTGCCAGGCACTCTGGAAACACCATATATTTT
>TRBV5-1|TRBD2|.|TRBJ2-1
CASSLREGPYNEQFF
TGCGCCAGCAGCTTGAGGGAGGGCCCCTACAATGAGCAGTTCTTC
>TRBV9|.|once|TRBJ1-4
CASSSPNEKLFF
TGTGCCAGCAGCAGCCCCAATGAAAAACTGTTTTTT
>TRBV6-5|.|.|TRBJ1-4
CASSARGSTNEKLFF
TGTGCCAGCAGCGCCAGGGGTTCAACTAATGAAAAACTGTTTTTT
>TRBV5-1|.|.|TRBJ1-1
CASSFGGENTEAFF
TGCGCCAGCAGCTTTGGCGGAGAGAACACTGAAGCTTTCTTT